This TCR beta chain was observed in a study of shared clonotypes between healthy human individuals. Naive CD8 isolation took CD45RO-negative cells positively selected for CCR7 and excluded terminally differentiated effector memory CD45RA+ cells. The protocol was immunoSEQ multiplex PCR, while the TCRdb copy is restricted to in-frame clones and leaves out a portion. Among about 680,000 clones, about 91% were seen once, and the ten largest hold more than 20%. Regarding this clone: The antigen is not known.

V lost 4 bases and J 10 bases, leaving 8 bases between the germline ends. This CDR3 comprises 11 residues. Germline CDR1 and CDR2: WNHNN and SYGVQD (reference sequence). Whole-study results and caveats: Sorted-subset sequencing was shown by rarefaction to be incomplete despite large depth.

This sequence joins TRBV10-1 and TRBJ2-1, with D perhaps assigned TRBD1 or TRBD2 (5 bases each). This sequence originates from a man aged 25-40 years in good health. Sequencing input: naive CD8+ T cells sorted from blood. The CDR3 here is CASSVGAEQFF. CDR3 coding DNA: TGCGCCAGCAGTGTCGGGGCCGAGCAGTTCTTC.